This T cell receptor (beta chain) derives from a study of shared clonotypes between healthy human individuals. This CDR3 has 18 amino acids. The V segment lost 5 bases and the J segment 3 bases; nucleotides outside the gene matches: 13. Germline CDR1 is SGHTA and CDR2 is FQGNSA. The replicate PCRs on unsorted PBMC were given 250 to 300 ng DNA, which is tens of thousands of T cell genomes. Original handling: Quality scores were absent from the junction-only immunoSEQ sequences, so filtering differed. The data were produced by immunoSEQ multiplex PCR, yet TCRdb's version contains in-frame clones alone and is incomplete. V and J calls and clone size follow that table, whereas D and trimming were derived from the DNA. Here the sample spans over 400,000 clones, roughly 80% being singletons.

This rearrangement joins TRBV7-2 to TRBJ2-1; TRBD2 matches 10 bases. Sample: PBMCs. The sequence derives from a woman aged 40 to 50 in good health. Some clones in this sample may be carry-over from other donors' samples. The CDR3 DNA reads as TGTGCCAGCAGCCCCCGGGCTAGCGGGAGTACTAGCTACAATGAGCAGTTCTTC. The encoded protein is CASSPRASGSTSYNEQFF.